The source of this T cell receptor beta chain is a study of identical twins. Points from the study as a whole: Excess low generation probability was seen in twin-shared out-of-frame alpha sequences.

This clonotype was observed a handful of times. Its antigen is unknown. Each CDR3 protein gets one entry after TCRdb re-called the 5' RACE reads with MiXCR. The repertoire holds around 490,000 distinct CDR3 sequences, with approximately 16% as singletons. Germline assignment: CDR1 SGHRS and CDR2 YFSETQ. Trimming cost V 0 bases and J 8 bases, with 9 bases left between them. The CDR3 sequence is 13 residues long. These data were likewise used in another study, on yellow fever vaccine responses in identical twins. In that study: Twin vaccine T cell responses reportedly seemed partly convergent, partly personalized.

This receptor was taken from a woman under 30 in good health. The chain joins TRBV5-1 to TRBJ2-1; the D is unclear. The sample consisted of CD4+ T cells sorted from blood. Written as DNA, the CDR3 is TGCGCCAGCAGCTTGGCCACGACCTATGAGCAGTTCTTC. Amino acids: CASSLATTYEQFF.